The 31 T cell receptor beta chains presented below share a single source sample, sequenced in a study of shared clonotypes between healthy human individuals. Generated by immunoSEQ multiplex PCR, the TCRdb table keeps only in-frame clones and is missing some. Of 110,000 or so clones in the sample, about 71% were seen once. Sequences were obtained from memory CD8+ T cells sorted from blood. As for subset: CD45RO+ cells pooled with CCR7-negative TemRA cells. Source of these receptors: a woman aged 25 to 39 in good health.

The CDR3 region has the DNA TGTGCCAGCAGAAGGGGAGCCGAGCAGTACTTC. Amino acid sequence: CASRRGAEQYF. V usage is TRBV6-5 and J usage is TRBJ2-7; D tentatively fits TRBD1 or TRBD2 (5 bases each). Trimming shortened V by 6 bases and J by 6 bases, and 9 bases separated the two germline ends. CDR3 length equals 11 residues. The germline V gene has CDR1 MNHEY and CDR2 SVGAGI.

The CDR3 coding sequence is TGTGCCAGCAGCGCCGGACAGGCAAGCAATCAGCCCCAGCATTTT. Encoded protein: CASSAGQASNQPQHF. This chain joins TRBV5-5 and TRBJ1-5; TRBD1 aligns across 7 bases. After removal of 4 bases from V and 1 base from J, the junction contained 5 bases not matched to a gene. This CDR3 is 15 amino acids long. Germline lookup yields CDR1 SGHKS and CDR2 YYEKEE (reference sequence).

This chain uses TRBV7-8 with TRBJ1-5; D remains ambiguous. In germline, CDR1 is SGHVS, CDR2 FQNEAQ. V was clipped by 2 bases and J by 6 bases, with 5 bases between them. CDR3 size: 12 residues. CDR3: CASSLFSQPQHF. The CDR3, as DNA: TGTGCCAGCAGCTTATTTAGTCAGCCCCAGCATTTT.

V gene TRBV11-2 combines with J gene TRBJ2-7; 7 bases are shared with TRBD1. Trimming removed 4 bases from V and 4 bases from J; junction bases left unmatched: 7. Per germline, CDR1 SGHAT and CDR2 FQNNGV. The length of the CDR3 is 14 residues. CDR3: CASSYQRDSYEQYF. CDR3 bases: TGTGCCAGCAGCTACCAACGGGACAGTTACGAGCAGTACTTC.

For the CDR3, the DNA is TGTGCCAGCAGTTACGACAGGTACTACGAGCAGTACTTC. Translation: CASSYDRYYEQYF. This sequence joins TRBV6-5 and TRBJ2-7, with D tentatively TRBD1 (6 bases). The germline gives CDR1 MNHEY, CDR2 SVGAGI. Trimming cost V 2 bases and J 3 bases, with 8 bases left between them. The CDR3 runs to 13 residues.

The chain's CDR3 is CAISADRVYEQYF. Here the CDR3 DNA reads TGTGCCATCAGCGCGGACAGGGTGTACGAGCAGTACTTC. The rearrangement links TRBV10-3 to TRBJ2-7; 8 bases map to TRBD1. Germline V gives CDR1 ENHRY, CDR2 SYGVKD. J was trimmed by 4 bases and V by 6 bases; bases with no gene match: 5. This CDR3 is 13 amino acids long.

V usage is TRBV7-9 and J usage is TRBJ1-3; D perhaps matches TRBD1 (6 bases). The CDR3 totals 16 residues. V lost 5 bases to trimming and J lost 0 bases, with 14 bases between them. Per germline, CDR1 SEHNR and CDR2 FQNEAQ (reference sequence). CDR3 residues: CASSPKGEASGNTIYF. CDR3 DNA sequence: TGTGCCAGCAGCCCAAAGGGGGAGGCCTCTGGAAACACCATATATTTT.

The V call is TRBV25-1, the J call TRBJ2-5, with D unclear. Germline loops: CDR1 MGHDK, CDR2 SYGVNS. Trimming removed 1 base at V and 5 bases at J, with 8 bases between. The CDR3 loop spans 13 amino acids. As DNA, the CDR3 is TGTGCCAGCAGTGAATGGTCAGAGGAGACCCAGTACTTC. Protein product: CASSEWSEETQYF.

This clone has only one observation. The chain uses TRBV19 and TRBJ1-2; 8 positions match TRBD1. Germline CDR1 is LNHDA and CDR2 is SQIVND (reference sequence). J was trimmed by 4 bases and V by 2 bases; bases with no gene match: 0. This CDR3 contains 13 residues. The CDR3 coding sequence is TGTGCCAGTAGTATACAGGGGGCCTATGGCTACACCTTC. Translation gives CASSIQGAYGYTF.

This clone came up once. For the CDR3, the DNA is TGCAGCGTTGGCGGGACAGAAACTAACTATGGCTACACCTTC. Protein product: CSVGGTETNYGYTF. The genes are TRBV29-1 and TRBJ1-2; TRBD1 aligns across 7 bases. The ends lost 4 bases at V and 0 bases at J; junction bases unmatched: 5. Germline CDR1 SQVTM, CDR2 ANQGSEA. This CDR3 is built from 14 residues.

The chain's CDR3 is CASSLAGRGLGGYTF. Here the CDR3 DNA reads TGCGCCAGCAGCTTGGCCGGCAGGGGCCTAGGAGGCTACACCTTC. This chain connects TRBV5-1 to TRBJ1-2; a weak D match, TRBD1 (6 bases). Trimming left V 0 bases short and J 8 bases short, with 17 bases between. Germline V lookup: CDR1 SGHRS, CDR2 YFSETQ. This CDR3 has 15 residues.

The chain joins TRBV5-6 to TRBJ2-5; the D is unclear. The germline CDR1 and CDR2 sequences are SGHDT and YYEEEE. With 0 bases removed from V and 1 base from J, the gap between germline ends came to 4 bases. The CDR3 is 13 amino acids. Here the CDR3 reads CASSLVGQETQYF. For the CDR3, the DNA is TGTGCCAGCAGCTTGGTAGGCCAAGAGACCCAGTACTTC.

This clone was counted ten times or more. This chain links TRBV2 with TRBJ2-1, with D perhaps being TRBD1 or TRBD2 (5 bases each). V lost 1 base to trimming and J lost 6 bases, with 13 bases between them. This CDR3 has 15 amino acids. Germline V CDR1 and CDR2: SNHLY, FYNNEI. DNA of the CDR3: TGTGCCAGCAGTGAAGGGTCCTTGGGGGTCAATGAGCAGTTCTTC. Amino acids: CASSEGSLGVNEQFF.

The chain combines TRBV5-4 with TRBJ1-2; D is possibly TRBD1 (6 bases). Trimming removed 3 bases at V and 6 bases at J, with 12 bases between. Germline values: CDR1 SGHNT, CDR2 YYREEE (reference sequence). This CDR3 is 13 amino acids long. CDR3 sequence reads: CASSYPSGDGYTF. As DNA, the CDR3 is TGTGCCAGCAGCTACCCTTCAGGGGATGGCTACACCTTC.

The chain joins TRBV19 to TRBJ1-4; 7 nucleotides agree with TRBD1. V was pared by 5 bases and J by 2 bases, with 20 bases of the junction left unmatched. CDR1 is LNHDA and CDR2 is SQIVND in the germline V gene (reference sequence). The CDR3 covers 20 residues. The CDR3 region is CASSLDRHLISGSTNEKLFF. CDR3 in DNA: TGTGCCAGTAGTTTGGACAGGCATTTAATCTCAGGCTCCACTAATGAAAAACTGTTTTTT. The entire variable domain, with the rest obtained from reference TRBV19 and TRBJ1-4, is as follows: DGGITQSPKYLFRKEGQNVTLSCEQNLNHDAMYWYRQDPGQGLRLIYYSQIVNDFQKGDIAEGYSVSREKKESFPLTVTSAQKNPTAFYLCASSLDRHLISGSTNEKLFFGSGTQLSVL.

This clone was found once. The chain has TRBV28 and TRBJ2-7; possibly TRBD1 for D (5 bases). Per germline, CDR1 MDHEN and CDR2 SYDVKM. This CDR3 is 14 amino acids long. Deletions cut 3 bases from V and 0 bases from J, with 9 bases between. The CDR3 here is CASSLLGVSYEQYF. The CDR3 nucleotides read TGTGCCAGCAGTTTGTTAGGGGTCTCCTACGAGCAGTACTTC. Based on the CDR3 plus reference TRBV28 and TRBJ2-7, the full variable domain is DVKVTQSSRYLVKRTGEKVFLECVQDMDHENMFWYRQDPGLGLRLIYFSYDVKMKEKGDIPEGYSVSREKKERFSLILESASTNQTSMYLCASSLLGVSYEQYFGPGTRLTVT.

The table lists this clone with a few counts. This sequence joins TRBV27 and TRBJ2-3, with TRBD2 identical over 7 bases. With 3 bases clipped from V and 6 bases from J, the junction kept 9 bases outside the gene matches. The CDR3 sequence is 15 residues long. In germline, CDR1 is MNHEY, CDR2 SMNVEV (reference sequence). CDR3 sequence: CASSFMVAGTDTQYF. The DNA of the CDR3 is TGTGCCAGCAGTTTTATGGTAGCGGGTACGGATACGCAGTATTTT.

This clone counts as medium-sized. This chain joins TRBV7-9 and TRBJ2-1, with a possible D match to TRBD1 (6 bases). Per the germline V gene, CDR1 is SEHNR and CDR2 is FQNEAQ (reference sequence). The germline V and J ends were trimmed by 7 bases and 0 bases, with 16 bases remaining between them. The CDR3 sequence is 16 residues long. CDR3 in amino acids: CASTETRDISYNEQFF. In nucleotides, the CDR3 is TGTGCCAGCACCGAAACCCGGGACATCTCCTACAATGAGCAGTTCTTC.

There are a few counts of this clone. This rearrangement joins TRBV7-8 to TRBJ2-1; 7 bases fit TRBD2. The CDR3 is 18 residues long. V gave up 2 bases and J gave up 7 bases; unmatched junction bases: 17. Germline loops: CDR1 SGHVS, CDR2 FQNEAQ. In DNA form, the CDR3 reads TGTGCCAGCAGCTTATCGGGTAGTCTAGCGGCCCCGGCGAATGAGCAGTTCTTC. This encodes CASSLSGSLAAPANEQFF.

This clone was observed a single time. This chain connects TRBV7-8 to TRBJ2-1; D is unresolved. Looked up from germline, CDR1 is SGHVS and CDR2 is FQNEAQ. Between the trimmed V and J ends, which lost 0 bases and 6 bases, there was a span of 3 bases. This CDR3 is 12 amino acids long. The CDR3 bases are TGTGCCAGCAGCTTAGCGCGCAATGAGCAGTTCTTC. Translation gives CASSLARNEQFF.

The CDR3 DNA reads as TGCAGTGCTAGCGAGATCGAGCAGTACTTC. This translates into CSASEIEQYF. This chain links TRBV20-1 with TRBJ2-7; D unclear. The CDR3 sequence is 10 residues long. CDR1 is DFQATT and CDR2 is SNEGSKA in the germline V gene (reference sequence). Trimming pared 3 bases from V and 6 bases from J, leaving 6 bases between.

Comment on this clone: A much larger clonotype is one base distant, so this may be a read error. V and J are TRBV4-1 and TRBJ1-1; D is undetermined. CDR3 length: 14 residues. V was shortened by 4 bases and J by 4 bases, with 13 bases between the two germline ends. CDR1 is MGHRA and CDR2 is YSYEKL in the germline V gene. DNA of the CDR3: TGCGCCAGCAGCCCCCCAGGTAGGAGCACTGAAGCTTTCTTT. Protein: CASSPPGRSTEAFF.

The CDR3 loop is CASSSPHIWELFF. The DNA of the CDR3 is TGTGCCAGCAGCTCCCCCCACATTTGGGAGCTGTTTTTT. The chain carries TRBV7-2 and TRBJ2-2, with D uncertain. This CDR3 is built from 13 residues. Trimming cost V 4 bases and J 9 bases, with 12 bases left between them. Germline CDR1 and CDR2: SGHTA and FQGNSA.

This clone was found many times. The chain joins TRBV30 to TRBJ1-4; tentatively, D is TRBD1 (6 bases). The V end lost 2 bases, the J end lost 7 bases, and 14 bases lay between the germline ends. CDR1 is GTSNPN and CDR2 is SVGIG in the germline V gene (reference sequence). This CDR3 spans 14 amino acids. The chain's CDR3 is CAWSLTGPGEKLFF. The CDR3 region has the DNA TGTGCCTGGAGTTTAACAGGGCCGGGTGAAAAACTGTTTTTT. The whole variable domain, remainder taken from reference TRBV30 and TRBJ1-4, is SQTIHQWPATLVQPVGSPLSLECTVEGTSNPNLYWYRQAAGRGLQLLFYSVGIGQISSEVPQNLSASRPQDRQFILSSKKLLLSDSGFYLCAWSLTGPGEKLFFGSGTQLSVL.

The chain employs TRBV6-5 and TRBJ2-1, with a tentative D call TRBD1 (6 bases). Germline V gene sequence: CDR1 MNHEY, CDR2 SVGAGI. The CDR3 consists of 11 residues. Trimming cost V 8 bases and J 9 bases, with 11 bases left between them. For the CDR3, the DNA is TGTGCCAGCTTCGCCAGGGGTGAGCAGTTCTTC. Amino acids: CASFARGEQFF.

This chain links TRBV6-6 with TRBJ1-4; 8 nucleotides align to TRBD1. J lost 6 bases, V lost 4 bases, and 10 bases had no gene match. The CDR3 length is 16 residues. The germline V gene has CDR1 MNHNY and CDR2 SVGAGI (reference sequence). The DNA for the CDR3 is TGTGCCAGCAGTTCCCCTAGGACAGGGAATCATGAAAAACTGTTTTTT. Amino acid sequence: CASSSPRTGNHEKLFF.

The CDR3 nucleotides are TGCGCCAGCAGCCATGGGACAGATGGAAACACCATATATTTT. Encoded protein: CASSHGTDGNTIYF. The chain carries TRBV5-1 and TRBJ1-3; 7 bases line up with TRBD1. This CDR3 comprises 14 residues. The V segment lost 4 bases and the J segment 3 bases; nucleotides outside the gene matches: 4. The V gene's germline CDR1 is SGHRS and CDR2 YFSETQ.

The J gene is TRBJ2-5, the V gene TRBV30; no definite D call. With the DNA end fitting TRBJ2-7 better, the J assignment may be wrong. Germline V gene lookup returns CDR1 GTSNPN and CDR2 SVGIG (reference sequence). The CDR3 is 12 amino acids. CDR3 nucleotides: TGTGCCTGGAGTGTTGACAACTACGAGCAGTACTTC. This sequence encodes CAWSVDNYEQYF.

The chain joins TRBV19 to TRBJ2-2, with 9 bases fitting TRBD1. Germline V CDR1 and CDR2: LNHDA, SQIVND (reference sequence). After removal of 5 bases from V and 4 bases from J, the junction contained 5 bases not matched to a gene. The CDR3 runs 15 residues. In DNA form, the CDR3 reads TGTGCCAGTAGTCGCCGGGACAGGGTCACCGGGGAGCTGTTTTTT. This gives the protein CASSRRDRVTGELFF.

The chain employs TRBV12-5 and TRBJ2-2, with D possibly being TRBD1 (6 bases). The CDR3 sequence is 15 residues long. V was trimmed by 3 bases and J by 5 bases, leaving 13 bases between them. Germline V gene sequence: CDR1 LGHNT, CDR2 FRNRAP. The CDR3 here is CASGFEDSRTGELFF. The CDR3 DNA sequence: TGTGCTAGTGGTTTCGAGGACAGCCGAACCGGGGAGCTGTTTTTT.

The gene calls are TRBV7-9 and TRBJ1-2; D is uncertain. V was trimmed by 5 bases and J by 7 bases, leaving 11 bases between them. From germline, CDR1 is SEHNR and CDR2 FQNEAQ (reference sequence). The CDR3 totals 12 residues. CDR3 in DNA: TGTGCCAGCAGCCCGTATTCGGGTGGCTACACCTTC. This sequence encodes CASSPYSGGYTF.